A single sample gave rise to the 28 T cell receptor beta chains below, sequenced in a study of identical twins. TCRdb ran MiXCR on the 5' RACE reads and lists one entry per CDR3 protein. The data show around 680,000 distinct CDR3 sequences, over 8.5% seen once. This sample was also put to use in a study of yellow fever vaccine responses in identical twins.

Material for sequencing was PBMCs. These receptor sequences come from a woman between 18 and 29 years old in good health.

The sample holds many counts of this clonotype. J is TRBJ2-3 and V is TRBV5-1; D gene uncertain. The V gene's germline CDR1 is SGHRS and CDR2 YFSETQ. Trimming cost V 3 bases and J 5 bases, with 16 bases left between them. The CDR3 totals 15 residues. CDR3 residues: CASSSDGYTEDTQYF. CDR3 in DNA: TGCGCCAGCAGCTCAGACGGATACACGGAAGATACGCAGTATTTT.

This clonotype has just a few counts. The chain couples TRBV6-5 to TRBJ2-7; 7 nucleotides match TRBD1. CDR1 is MNHEY, CDR2 SVGAGI, per germline. Losses at the gene ends were 0 bases for V and 3 bases for J; bases not matched to a gene: 5. The CDR3 has 15 residues. CDR3 loop: CASSYSGTESYEQYF. The CDR3 bases are TGTGCCAGCAGTTACTCAGGGACAGAGAGCTACGAGCAGTACTTC.

V gene TRBV5-1 combines with J gene TRBJ2-2, with D possibly matching TRBD1 (7 bases). CDR1 is SGHRS and CDR2 is YFSETQ in the germline V gene. CDR3 length: 16 amino acids. Trimming cost V 3 bases and J 0 bases, with 12 bases left between them. The CDR3 sequence: CASSWRGTANTGELFF. Written as DNA, the CDR3 is TGCGCCAGCAGCTGGAGGGGGACAGCGAACACCGGGGAGCTGTTTTTT.

The gene calls are TRBV6-2 or TRBV6-3 and TRBJ1-4; D gene uncertain. Germline assignment: CDR1 MNHEY and CDR2 SVGEGT. CDR3 size: 16 residues. V shed 0 bases and J shed 4 bases, with 12 bases lying between them. The CDR3, as DNA: TGTGCCAGCAGTTACTCGAAAAGGACGGGTAATGAAAAACTGTTTTTT. It encodes CASSYSKRTGNEKLFF.

The chain uses TRBV7-2 and TRBJ2-7; 8 bases fit TRBD1. The V gene end was trimmed by 2 bases and the J gene end by 3 bases; junction bases not matched to a gene: 6. Germline lookup yields CDR1 SGHTA and CDR2 FQGNSA. This CDR3 contains 15 residues. The CDR3 coding sequence is TGTGCCAGCAGCTTATTTCACGGACAGGGCTACGAGCAGTACTTC. Its protein product is CASSLFHGQGYEQYF.

This clonotype was counted ten times or more. This chain joins TRBV4-3 and TRBJ2-3; TRBD2 is a possible D gene (5 bases). V lost 2 bases, J lost 0 bases, and 12 bases lay in between. Germline V lookup: CDR1 LGHNA, CDR2 YSLEER. The CDR3 runs 16 residues. In nucleotides, the CDR3 is TGCGCCAGCAGCCAAAAGCGAGGGTTGAGCACAGATACGCAGTATTTT. Encoded protein: CASSQKRGLSTDTQYF.

This clonotype was counted many times. This chain uses TRBV4-1 with TRBJ2-4; a weak D match, TRBD1 (5 bases). This CDR3 is 15 amino acids long. Trimming pared 3 bases from V and 6 bases from J, leaving 15 bases between. CDR1 is MGHRA, CDR2 YSYEKL, per germline. CDR3 sequence: CASSHPSGKSNIQYF. The CDR3 DNA follows: TGCGCCAGCAGCCATCCATCAGGGAAATCAAACATTCAGTACTTC.

This clonotype was counted between two and nine times. The chain links TRBV10-3 to TRBJ2-4, with 8 nucleotides matching TRBD2. V lost 8 bases and J lost 1; bases outside the gene matches: 7. The CDR3 is made up of 15 amino acids. Germline V lookup: CDR1 ENHRY, CDR2 SYGVKD. The CDR3 sequence is CAIGAGEAAKNIQYF. CDR3 bases: TGTGCCATCGGAGCGGGGGAGGCGGCCAAAAACATTCAGTACTTC.

This clonotype appeared once. The chain recombines TRBV5-5 with TRBJ1-6; D unclear. The CDR3 has 15 amino acids. Germline CDR1 and CDR2: SGHKS and YYEKEE (reference sequence). The V and J ends lost 8 bases and 4 bases respectively, with 16 bases between them. The CDR3 nucleotides are TGTGCCAGGTCAGACCGGAGGAGTTATAATTCACCCCTCCACTTT. It encodes CARSDRRSYNSPLHF.

This clonotype was seen a handful of times. This sequence joins TRBV10-3 and TRBJ2-3, with D tentatively TRBD2 (5 bases). The CDR3 runs to 16 residues. The germline V and J ends were trimmed by 6 bases and 0 bases, with 16 bases remaining between them. The germline gives CDR1 ENHRY, CDR2 SYGVKD. In nucleotides, the CDR3 is TGTGCCATCAGCCATTCACTAGTAGACAGCACAGATACGCAGTATTTT. This sequence encodes CAISHSLVDSTDTQYF.

This clonotype was seen a few times. The chain links TRBV21-1 to TRBJ2-3. TRBV21-1 is given as a pseudogene. The CDR3 runs to 15 residues. CDR3: CASMGKAISTDTQYF. CDR3 in DNA: TGTGCCAGCATGGGCAAAGCGATTAGCACAGATACGCAGTATTTT.

This clonotype was recorded at least ten times. The V call is TRBV29-1, the J call TRBJ2-1; the D is unclear. This CDR3 has 12 residues. Germline assignment: CDR1 SQVTM and CDR2 ANQGSEA. V was shortened by 6 bases and J by 3 bases, with 9 bases between the two germline ends. CDR3 residues: CSVTDVYNEQFF. CDR3 nucleotide sequence: TGCAGCGTGACGGACGTCTACAATGAGCAGTTCTTC.

V and J are TRBV12-3 or TRBV12-4 and TRBJ2-7, with D possibly being TRBD1 (6 bases). With 4 bases removed from V and 4 bases from J, the gap between germline ends came to 11 bases. The CDR3 contains 13 residues. The CDR3 nucleotides read TGTGCCAGCAGTTCCTCAGGGGAATACGAGCAGTACTTC. Translated: CASSSSGEYEQYF.

V gene TRBV6-5 combines with J gene TRBJ2-2; D gene unclear. There are 14 residues in the CDR3. In germline, CDR1 is MNHEY, CDR2 SVGAGI. Between the trimmed V and J ends, which lost 3 bases and 3 bases, there was a span of 8 bases. CDR3 DNA: TGTGCCAGCAGTTATTTACGATACACCGGGGAGCTGTTTTTT. It specifies CASSYLRYTGELFF.

Only one count was recorded for this clonotype. V is TRBV28 and J is TRBJ2-5; 12 bases are a match to TRBD2. Germline CDR1 MDHEN, CDR2 SYDVKM. CDR3 length: 15 amino acids. The trim removed 6 bases at V and 4 bases at J, leaving 6 bases unmatched. The chain's CDR3 is CASSGALAGGETQYF. For the CDR3, the DNA is TGTGCCAGCAGCGGGGCACTAGCGGGAGGAGAGACCCAGTACTTC.

The chain joins TRBV3-1 to TRBJ2-7; 7 positions match TRBD2. After removal of 4 bases from V and 1 base from J, the junction contained 10 bases not matched to a gene. Looked up from germline, CDR1 is LGHDT and CDR2 is YNNKEL (reference sequence). The CDR3 extends over 16 amino acids. For the CDR3, the DNA is TGTGCCAGCAGCCCTGATCCGGGACTACTTTCCTACGAGCAGTACTTC. It yields the protein CASSPDPGLLSYEQYF.

The chain carries TRBV25-1 and TRBJ2-5; TRBD2 agrees at 9 bases. The CDR3 loop spans 16 amino acids. Germline CDR1 MGHDK, CDR2 SYGVNS. J gave up 0 bases and V 6 bases, and 8 bases lay outside the gene matches. The CDR3 nucleotides are TGTGCCAGCAGGGACCAACGACTAGCGGACCAAGAGACCCAGTACTTC. Its translation is CASRDQRLADQETQYF. Looking up the rest from reference TRBV25-1 and TRBJ2-5 gives the full variable domain: EADIYQTPRYLVIGTGKKITLECSQTMGHDKMYWYQQDPGMELHLIHYSYGVNSTEKGDLSSESTVSRIRTEHFPLTLESARPSHTSQYLCASRDQRLADQETQYFGPGTRLLVL.

This clonotype was seen many times. V and J are TRBV12-3 or TRBV12-4 and TRBJ2-7; 15 nucleotides align to TRBD2. The CDR3 has 16 residues. The V segment lost 4 bases and the J segment 3 bases; nucleotides outside the gene matches: 4. This CDR3 reads CASSSPGLAGGYEQYF. The CDR3, as DNA: TGTGCCAGCAGTTCTCCGGGACTAGCGGGGGGCTACGAGCAGTACTTC.

V gene TRBV4-3 combines with J gene TRBJ2-3, with TRBD1 matching over 7 bases. Per the germline V gene, CDR1 is LGHNA and CDR2 is YSLEER. CDR3 length: 15 residues. V dropped 2 bases and J dropped 6; count of bases not matched to a gene: 8. The CDR3 is CASSQRGGEADTQYF. Here the CDR3 DNA reads TGCGCCAGCAGCCAACGAGGGGGCGAGGCGGATACGCAGTATTTT.

This rearrangement joins TRBV19 to TRBJ2-4; 13 positions agree with TRBD2. Germline V gene data show CDR1 as LNHDA and CDR2 as SQIVND (reference sequence). The ends lost 9 bases at V and 6 bases at J; junction bases unmatched: 5. The CDR3 extends over 14 amino acids. This CDR3 is CASRLAGGINIQYF. The CDR3 region has the DNA TGTGCCAGCAGACTAGCGGGAGGTATAAACATTCAGTACTTC.

This clonotype came up many times. The chain is built from TRBV12-3 or TRBV12-4 and TRBJ2-2; TRBD2 matches at 9 bases. Unmatched junction bases numbered 9, after V lost 6 bases and J lost 13 bases. The CDR3 contains 13 residues. CDR3 sequence reads: CASSHGTSRWLFF. The DNA for the CDR3 is TGTGCCAGCAGCCACGGGACTAGCCGTTGGCTGTTTTTT.

Many counts were recorded for this clonotype. The V gene is TRBV5-1, the J gene TRBJ2-7; 9 bases are a match to TRBD1. The germline V gene encodes CDR1 SGHRS and CDR2 YFSETQ. This CDR3 spans 14 amino acids. The J segment lost 4 bases and the V segment lost 1 base, leaving 3 bases of the junction unmatched. The CDR3 loop is CASSLTGQGYEQYF. Here the CDR3 DNA reads TGCGCCAGCAGCTTGACGGGACAGGGATACGAGCAGTACTTC.

This clonotype was picked up a small number of times. The J gene is TRBJ2-3, the V gene TRBV20-1; D perhaps matches TRBD2 (6 bases). Germline CDR1 is DFQATT and CDR2 is SNEGSKA (reference sequence). The CDR3 spans 16 residues. V was clipped by 6 bases and J by 5 bases, with 24 bases between them. The CDR3 bases are TGCAGTGCCCTCCGTGGGTCAGGAACTAGCCTAGATACGCAGTATTTT. Its translation: CSALRGSGTSLDTQYF.

This clonotype was seen a handful of times. V gene TRBV11-2 combines with J gene TRBJ2-7, with a possible D match to TRBD1 (5 bases). This CDR3 region has 13 residues. Germline CDR1 SGHAT, CDR2 FQNNGV. V lost 3 bases and J 5 bases, leaving 11 bases between the germline ends. This CDR3 reads CASSFRVVDEQYF. DNA of the CDR3: TGTGCCAGCAGCTTCAGGGTAGTCGACGAGCAGTACTTC.

The chain has TRBV20-1 and TRBJ2-7; 7 bases match TRBD2. CDR1 and CDR2 from the germline V gene are DFQATT and SNEGSKA (reference sequence). The CDR3 extends over 14 amino acids. V was pared by 0 bases and J by 2 bases, with 4 bases of the junction left unmatched. CDR3 loop: CSARDSSGPYEQYF. The CDR3 DNA is TGCAGTGCTAGAGATTCTAGCGGACCCTACGAGCAGTACTTC.

This clonotype was seen a few times. The chain is built from TRBV7-9 and TRBJ2-7; 7 bases fit TRBD1. Trimming took 5 bases from V and 2 from J; bases not matched to a gene: 12. The CDR3 runs 16 residues. Germline-derived CDR1 and CDR2 are SEHNR and FQNEAQ (reference sequence). For the CDR3, the DNA is TGTGCCAGCAGCCCCACGCTGACAGGGTCCCCCTACGAGCAGTACTTC. Translation gives CASSPTLTGSPYEQYF.

This rearrangement joins TRBV7-2 to TRBJ2-7; D might be TRBD1 or TRBD2, each matching 6 bases. CDR1 SGHTA and CDR2 FQGNSA come from the germline V gene. With 0 bases removed from V and 7 bases from J, the gap between germline ends came to 19 bases. There are 16 residues in the CDR3. The CDR3: CASSLALEREQGEQYF. DNA of the CDR3: TGTGCCAGCAGCTTAGCGCTAGAACGGGAGCAGGGGGAGCAGTACTTC.

Many counts were recorded for this clonotype. The chain combines TRBV20-1 with TRBJ1-2, with 7 bases that match TRBD1. J gave up 2 bases and V 6 bases, and 6 bases lay outside the gene matches. CDR3 length: 13 amino acids. From germline, CDR1 is DFQATT and CDR2 SNEGSKA (reference sequence). The chain's CDR3 is CSASDRRNYGYTF. CDR3 nucleotide sequence: TGCAGTGCCTCGGACAGGCGAAACTATGGCTACACCTTC.